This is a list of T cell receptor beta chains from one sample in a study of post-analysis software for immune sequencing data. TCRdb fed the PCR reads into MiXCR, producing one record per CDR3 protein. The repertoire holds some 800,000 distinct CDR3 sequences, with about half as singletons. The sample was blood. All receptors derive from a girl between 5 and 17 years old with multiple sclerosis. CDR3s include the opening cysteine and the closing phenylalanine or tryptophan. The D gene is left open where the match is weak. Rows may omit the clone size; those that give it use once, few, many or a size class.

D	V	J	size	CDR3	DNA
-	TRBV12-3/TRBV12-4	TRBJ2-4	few	CASSLEGPKNIQYF	TGTGCCAGCAGTTTAGAAGGGCCGAAAAACATTCAGTACTTC
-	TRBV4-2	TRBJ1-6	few	CASNLEAGEGSSPLHF	TGTGCCAGCAACCTAGAGGCAGGGGAAGGTAGTTCACCCCTCCACTTT
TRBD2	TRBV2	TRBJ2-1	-	CASRMSGSPYNEQFF	TGTGCCAGCAGGATGAGCGGGAGCCCCTACAATGAGCAGTTCTTC
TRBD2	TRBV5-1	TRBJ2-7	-	CASSLRTSGSDYEQYF	TGCGCCAGCAGCCTGCGGACTAGCGGGAGTGACTACGAGCAGTACTTC
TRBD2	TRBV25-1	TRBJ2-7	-	CASSEFFSTSGSHEQYF	TGTGCCAGCAGTGAATTTTTTTCGACTAGCGGGAGCCACGAGCAGTACTTC
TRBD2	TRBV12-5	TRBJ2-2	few	CASGWVGSSGNTGELFF	TGTGCTAGTGGTTGGGTCGGCTCTAGCGGAAACACCGGGGAGCTGTTTTTT
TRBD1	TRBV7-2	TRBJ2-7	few	CASSSTPDRDEQYF	TGTGCCAGCAGCTCAACCCCGGACAGGGACGAGCAGTACTTC
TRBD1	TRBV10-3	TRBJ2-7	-	CASSLGQDTYEQYF	TGTGCCAGCAGCCTAGGACAGGACACCTACGAGCAGTACTTC
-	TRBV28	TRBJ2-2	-	CASSLPLRIMNTGELFF	TGTGCCAGCAGTTTACCCCTTCGAATCATGAACACCGGGGAGCTGTTTTTT
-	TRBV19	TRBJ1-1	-	CASSKGDTEAFF	TGTGCCAGTAGTAAAGGGGACACTGAAGCTTTCTTT
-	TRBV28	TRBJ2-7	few	CASSLFGQYEQYF	TGTGCCAGCAGTTTATTTGGGCAATACGAGCAGTACTTC
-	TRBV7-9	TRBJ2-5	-	CASSQPRPSQETQYF	TGTGCCAGCAGCCAGCCCCGGCCCTCCCAAGAGACCCAGTACTTC
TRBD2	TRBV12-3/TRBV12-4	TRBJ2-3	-	CASSFPGQGGLAGEGEDTQYF	TGTGCCAGCAGTTTTCCCGGGCAGGGCGGACTAGCGGGAGAGGGGGAGGATACGCAGTATTTT
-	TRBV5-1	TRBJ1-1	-	CASSLSGGDTEAFF	TGTGCCAGCAGTTTATCTGGCGGGGACACTGAAGCTTTCTTT
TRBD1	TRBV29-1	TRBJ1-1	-	CSVAKAGGAGNTEAFF	TGCAGCGTTGCCAAGGCAGGGGGCGCGGGGAACACTGAAGCTTTCTTT